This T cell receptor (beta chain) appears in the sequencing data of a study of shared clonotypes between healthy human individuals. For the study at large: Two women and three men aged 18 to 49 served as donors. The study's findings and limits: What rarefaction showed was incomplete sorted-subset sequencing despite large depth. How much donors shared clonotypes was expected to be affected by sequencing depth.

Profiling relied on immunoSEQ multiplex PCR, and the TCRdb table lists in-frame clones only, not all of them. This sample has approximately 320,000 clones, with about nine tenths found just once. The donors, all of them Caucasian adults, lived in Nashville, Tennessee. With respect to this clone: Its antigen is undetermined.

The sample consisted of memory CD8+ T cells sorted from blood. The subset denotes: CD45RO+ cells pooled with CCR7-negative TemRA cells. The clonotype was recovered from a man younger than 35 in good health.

The DNA for the CDR3 is TGCGCCAGCAAGGCAGGGGGGAACACTGAAGCTTTCTTT. Translated, it gives CASKAGGNTEAFF. The J gene is TRBJ1-1, the V gene TRBV10-2; 7 bases match TRBD1. The trim removed 7 bases at V and 1 base at J, leaving 3 bases unmatched. The germline V gene encodes CDR1 WSHSY and CDR2 SAAADI. This CDR3 comprises 13 residues.